These T cell receptor beta chains were read from a single sample in a study of T cell responses to AZD1222 COVID-19 vaccine. The data were produced by immunoSEQ multiplex PCR, yet TCRdb's version contains in-frame clones alone and is incomplete. The sample has roughly 100,000 clones; 85% to 90% are singletons. The sequences come from peripheral blood, collected on day 0 of AZD1222 vaccination. The source of these receptors is an adult in good health. CDR3s include the opening cysteine and the closing phenylalanine or tryptophan. Each record gives: D gene, clone size, CDR3 length, V gene, J gene, CDR3 DNA, CDR3 protein. D genes are given only for firm matches. The listing skips clone size in some rows; elsewhere it reads once, few, many or a size class.

TRBD1,-,13,TRBV28,TRBJ2-7,TGTGCCAGCAGCCAGACAGGGGCCGGCGAGCAGTACTTC,CASSQTGAGEQYF
-,few,13,TRBV12-3/TRBV12-4,TRBJ1-2,TGTGCCAGCAGCCTGACAGAAAACTATGGCTACACCTTC,CASSLTENYGYTF
-,-,15,TRBV7-6,TRBJ2-7,TGTGCCAGCTCCACTGCGGGGAAGAAGGGCTACGAGCAGTACTTC,CASSTAGKKGYEQYF
-,-,15,TRBV7-6,TRBJ2-2,TGTGCCAGCAGCTTGGGAACAGGGAACACCGGGGAGCTGTTTTTT,CASSLGTGNTGELFF
-,-,15,TRBV5-6,TRBJ2-2,TGTGCCAGCAGCTTGTGGCGGACAAACACCGGGGAGCTGTTTTTT,CASSLWRTNTGELFF
-,-,15,TRBV4-3,TRBJ1-5,TGCGCCAGCAGCCAAGAGGCGCGGGGGAATCAGCCCCAGCATTTT,CASSQEARGNQPQHF
-,-,15,TRBV29-1,TRBJ2-3,TGCAGCGTTGAGTCCACACCGACCAGCACAGATACGCAGTATTTT,CSVESTPTSTDTQYF
TRBD1,-,13,TRBV19,TRBJ2-5,TGTGCCAGTAGTATGAACAGGGGAGAGACCCAGTACTTC,CASSMNRGETQYF
TRBD2,-,20,TRBV7-8,TRBJ2-2,TGTGCCAGCAGCCGGAAGGCACTAGCGGAAAGCATTCGTAACACCGGGGAGCTGTTTTTT,CASSRKALAESIRNTGELFF
-,-,14,TRBV9,TRBJ2-7,TGTGCCAGCAGCGAGACACCGGGTACGTACGAGCAGTACTTC,CASSETPGTYEQYF
TRBD1,-,14,TRBV7-2,TRBJ1-1,TGTGCCAGCAGCTTGGAGGGGGCGAACACTGAAGCTTTCTTT,CASSLEGANTEAFF
-,-,15,TRBV18,TRBJ2-7,TGTGCCAGCTCACCACGTTCAGGCGTCGCCTACGAGCAGTACTTC,CASSPRSGVAYEQYF
TRBD1,-,14,TRBV2,TRBJ1-1,TGTGCCAGCAGTGTGACAGGGGGGATCACTGAAGCTTTCTTT,CASSVTGGITEAFF
-,once,17,TRBV28,TRBJ2-3,TGTGCCAGCAGACCCCGGGGTTTCCGACTGGGCCCAGATACGCAGTATTTT,CASRPRGFRLGPDTQYF
TRBD2,-,17,TRBV10-3,TRBJ2-3,TGTGCCATCAGTGAGTCGAAGGGTAGCGGGTACACAGATACGCAGTATTTT,CAISESKGSGYTDTQYF
-,-,15,TRBV6-2/TRBV6-3,TRBJ1-2,TGTGCCAGCAGTTACGGCAGGGCGAGTAACTATGGCTACACCTTC,CASSYGRASNYGYTF
-,once,11,TRBV29-1,TRBJ2-7,TGCAGCGGCTCCTCCGGCTACGAGCAGTACTTC,CSGSSGYEQYF
-,-,12,TRBV2,TRBJ2-7,TGTGCCAGCAGTACAGGGCCCTACGAGCAGTACTTC,CASSTGPYEQYF
TRBD1,few,15,TRBV7-7,TRBJ1-1,TGTGCTAGCAGCTCCACAGGGGACGAGAACACTGAAGCTTTCTTT,CASSSTGDENTEAFF
-,-,12,TRBV28,TRBJ1-1,TGTGCCAGCTCAAGAGGGGGAACTGAAGCTTTCTTT,CASSRGGTEAFF
-,-,14,TRBV7-2,TRBJ2-7,TGTGCCAGCAGCTATGACGCGGGCTCCTACGAGCAGTACTTC,CASSYDAGSYEQYF
TRBD1,-,16,TRBV5-5,TRBJ2-1,TGTGCCAGCAGCTTGGGGGCAGGGGGCTCCTACAATGAGCAGTTCTTC,CASSLGAGGSYNEQFF
TRBD2,-,14,TRBV13,TRBJ2-1,TGTGCCAGCAGCTTACTAGCCCGGGGGGGTGAGCAGTTCTTC,CASSLLARGGEQFF
TRBD1,-,16,TRBV28,TRBJ1-4,TGTGCCAGCAGTTCCCCAGGGGGGGCGGGGGATGAAAAACTGTTTTTT,CASSSPGGAGDEKLFF
TRBD1,once,16,TRBV30,TRBJ2-7,TGTGCCTGGAGTGTACTTAAGGGACAGGGGAGGGACGAGCAGTACTTC,CAWSVLKGQGRDEQYF
-,-,12,TRBV11-2,TRBJ2-7,TGTGCCAGCAGCACCCTGGACTACGAGCAGTACTTC,CASSTLDYEQYF
TRBD1,-,14,TRBV18,TRBJ1-1,TGTGCCAGCTCGTCACAGGGGGCGAACACTGAAGCTTTCTTT,CASSSQGANTEAFF
TRBD2,-,14,TRBV11-1,TRBJ2-7,TGTGCCAGCAGCTTTCTAGCGGGAGAATACGAGCAGTACTTC,CASSFLAGEYEQYF
TRBD1,-,12,TRBV29-1,TRBJ2-7,TGCAGCGTTGCGGGACAGGGACACGAGCAGTACTTC,CSVAGQGHEQYF
-,-,16,TRBV7-9,TRBJ1-3,TGTGCCGGGGCTACCTATCTAGGGGCGTCTGGAAACACCATATATTTT,CAGATYLGASGNTIYF
TRBD1,-,12,TRBV2,TRBJ2-7,TGTGCCAGCGAGGCAGGGGGCTACGAGCAGTACTTC,CASEAGGYEQYF
-,-,15,TRBV7-2,TRBJ2-2,TGTGCCAGCAGCATGACCTGGGGTGGCACCGGGGAGCTGTTTTTT,CASSMTWGGTGELFF
-,-,12,TRBV28,TRBJ2-7,TGTGCCAGCCGCTCGCAGGGGCTGGTAGTCACCTTC,CASRSQGLVVTF
-,once,12,TRBV6-5,TRBJ1-3,TGTGCCACTGGGCGGGAAGGGAGCACCATATATTTT,CATGREGSTIYF
-,-,15,TRBV3-1/TRBV3-2,TRBJ2-3,TGTGCCAGCAGCCCGTCAGCGGGCACGCTCAATACGCAGTATTTT,CASSPSAGTLNTQYF
-,-,16,TRBV5-5,TRBJ2-7,TGTGCCAGCAGCCCCTGGATGAGCACCGCCTCCTACGAGCAGTACTTC,CASSPWMSTASYEQYF
-,-,15,TRBV18,TRBJ2-3,TGTGCCAGCTCCGCTCCGGCTAGCAGCACAGATACGCAGTATTTT,CASSAPASSTDTQYF
-,-,16,TRBV6-4,TRBJ1-3,TGTGCCAGCAGTGATCTACAGTCCGCCTCTGGAAACACCATATATTTT,CASSDLQSASGNTIYF
TRBD1,-,17,TRBV6-6,TRBJ2-7,TGTGCCAGCAGTCCTGACGGGACAGGCCATTTCTCCTACGAGCAGTACTTC,CASSPDGTGHFSYEQYF
TRBD1,-,14,TRBV5-1,TRBJ1-1,TGCGCCAGCAGCTTGTTAGGGGGCGGCACTGAAGCTTTCTTT,CASSLLGGGTEAFF
-,few,13,TRBV19,TRBJ2-2,TGTGCCAGTAGTATTCACGGACCCGGGGAGCTGTTTTTT,CASSIHGPGELFF
TRBD1,-,13,TRBV28,TRBJ2-7,TGTGCCAGCAGTTTAGGGACAGGGGGCGAGCAGTACTTC,CASSLGTGGEQYF
-,-,15,TRBV19,TRBJ2-2,TGTGCCAGTAGTATTTGGGGGACGAACACCGGGGAGCTGTTTTTT,CASSIWGTNTGELFF
TRBD1,-,14,TRBV6-1,TRBJ2-7,TGTGCCAGCAGTGACCGGGACAGGGGGCGCGAGCAGTACTTC,CASSDRDRGREQYF
-,-,15,TRBV5-8,TRBJ1-6,TGTGCCAGCAGCTTCCGGGGGCTCAAGAATTCACCCCTCCACTTT,CASSFRGLKNSPLHF
-,-,14,TRBV9,TRBJ2-3,TGTGCCAGCAGCGTTGGGACTGGACAGGATACGCAGTATTTT,CASSVGTGQDTQYF
TRBD2,-,15,TRBV18,TRBJ2-5,TGTGCCAGCTCACCCGCTAGCGGGTACGGAGAGACCCAGTACTTC,CASSPASGYGETQYF
TRBD2,-,16,TRBV5-6,TRBJ2-1,TGTGCCAGCAGCTTTACCGGGACTAGCGGGATGAATGAGCAGTTCTTC,CASSFTGTSGMNEQFF
TRBD2,-,17,TRBV19,TRBJ2-7,TGTGCCAGTAGTATTAAGGCGGGACTAGCGGGGGACTACGAGCAGTACTTC,CASSIKAGLAGDYEQYF
TRBD2,few,17,TRBV28,TRBJ2-7,TGTGCCAGCAGTTTTAGTGCGACTAGCGCCTCATTCTACGAGCAGTACTTC,CASSFSATSASFYEQYF
-,-,13,TRBV27,TRBJ1-2,TGTGCCAGCAGTTTATCCGGGAACTATGGCTACACCTTC,CASSLSGNYGYTF
-,-,15,TRBV18,TRBJ1-2,TGTGCCAGCTCACCCTCTAACTCCGGAAACTATGGCTACACCTTC,CASSPSNSGNYGYTF
-,-,15,TRBV5-1,TRBJ2-2,TGCGCCAGCAGCTTGGAAGGGACGAACACCGGGGAGCTGTTTTTT,CASSLEGTNTGELFF
-,-,11,TRBV7-3,TRBJ2-1,TGTGCCAGCAGTGAGTCAGGTGAGCAGTTCTTC,CASSESGEQFF
-,-,15,TRBV5-4,TRBJ2-2,TGTGCCAGCAGCTTGGAGAGGGGCGGGACCGGGGAGCTGTTTTTT,CASSLERGGTGELFF